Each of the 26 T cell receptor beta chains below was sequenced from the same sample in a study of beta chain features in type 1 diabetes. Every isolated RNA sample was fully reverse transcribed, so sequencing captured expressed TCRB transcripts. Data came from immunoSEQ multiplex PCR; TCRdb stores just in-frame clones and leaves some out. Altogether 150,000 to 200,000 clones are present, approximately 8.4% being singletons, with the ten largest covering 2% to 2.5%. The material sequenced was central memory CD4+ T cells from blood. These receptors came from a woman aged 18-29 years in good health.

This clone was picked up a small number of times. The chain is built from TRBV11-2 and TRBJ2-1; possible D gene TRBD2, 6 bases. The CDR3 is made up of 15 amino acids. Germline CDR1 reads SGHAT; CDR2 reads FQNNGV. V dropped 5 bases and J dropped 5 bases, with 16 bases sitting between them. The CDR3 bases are TGTGCCAGCAGCCCCCGGCGGGACGGGAACAATGAGCAGTTCTTC. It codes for CASSPRRDGNNEQFF.

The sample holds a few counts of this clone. The CDR3 bases are TGTGCCAGCAAACCGCCGGTTGGACTGGGGATCAAAAACATTCAGTACTTC. The encoded protein is CASKPPVGLGIKNIQYF. The chain recombines TRBV28 with TRBJ2-4; weak D call: TRBD2 (5 bases). Germline V gene data show CDR1 as MDHEN and CDR2 as SYDVKM. V lost 7 bases and J lost 3, with 22 bases in between. This CDR3 is built from 17 residues.

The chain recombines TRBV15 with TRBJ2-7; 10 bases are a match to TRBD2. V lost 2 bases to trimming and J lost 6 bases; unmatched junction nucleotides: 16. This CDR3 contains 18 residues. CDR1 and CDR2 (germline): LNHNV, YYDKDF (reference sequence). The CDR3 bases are TGTGCCACCAGCAGACACGTCTCGGCAGCGGGAGGGCCGGGCGAGCAGTACTTC. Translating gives CATSRHVSAAGGPGEQYF. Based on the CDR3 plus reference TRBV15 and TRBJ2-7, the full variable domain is DAMVIQNPRYQVTQFGKPVTLSCSQTLNHNVMYWYQQKSSQAPKLLFHYYDKDFNNEADTPDNFQSRRPNTSFCFLDIRSPGLGDTAMYLCATSRHVSAAGGPGEQYFGPGTRLTVT.

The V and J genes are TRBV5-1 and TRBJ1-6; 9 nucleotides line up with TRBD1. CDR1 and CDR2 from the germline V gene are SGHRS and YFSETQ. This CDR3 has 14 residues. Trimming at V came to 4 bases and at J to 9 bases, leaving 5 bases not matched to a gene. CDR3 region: CASSEGTGSSPLHF. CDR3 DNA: TGCGCCAGCAGCGAAGGGACAGGGAGTTCACCCCTCCACTTT.

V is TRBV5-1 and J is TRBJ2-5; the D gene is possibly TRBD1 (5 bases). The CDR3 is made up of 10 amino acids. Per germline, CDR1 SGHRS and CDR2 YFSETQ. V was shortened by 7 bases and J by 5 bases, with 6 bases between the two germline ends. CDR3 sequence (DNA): TGCGCCAGCCAGGGTGAGACCCAGTACTTC. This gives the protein CASQGETQYF. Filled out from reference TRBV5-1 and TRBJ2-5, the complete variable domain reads KAGVTQTPRYLIKTRGQQVTLSCSPISGHRSVSWYQQTPGQGLQFLFEYFSETQRNKGNFPGRFSGRQFSNSRSEMNVSTLELGDSALYLCASQGETQYFGPGTRLLVL.

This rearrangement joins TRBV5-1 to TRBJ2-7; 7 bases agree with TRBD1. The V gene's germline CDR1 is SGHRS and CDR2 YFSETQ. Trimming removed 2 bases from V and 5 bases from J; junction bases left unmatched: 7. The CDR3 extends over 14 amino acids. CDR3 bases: TGCGCCAGCAGCTTCGGACAGGTGGTGGACGAGCAGTACTTC. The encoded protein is CASSFGQVVDEQYF.

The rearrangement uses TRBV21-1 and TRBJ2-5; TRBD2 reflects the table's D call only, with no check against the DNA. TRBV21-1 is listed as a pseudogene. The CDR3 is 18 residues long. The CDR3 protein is CASSKARAGGPLVETQYF. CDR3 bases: TGTGCCAGCAGCAAAGCGCGCGCGGGAGGGCCATTGGTAGAGACCCAGTACTTC.

The CDR3 bases are TGTGCCTCAGACCCCGGGACAGGAGCGTCCTATGGCTACACCTTC. Protein sequence: CASDPGTGASYGYTF. The chain links TRBV30 to TRBJ1-2; TRBD1 matches at 8 bases. The CDR3 is 15 amino acids. Trimming took 7 bases from V and 4 from J; bases not matched to a gene: 14. The germline V gene encodes CDR1 GTSNPN and CDR2 SVGIG (reference sequence).

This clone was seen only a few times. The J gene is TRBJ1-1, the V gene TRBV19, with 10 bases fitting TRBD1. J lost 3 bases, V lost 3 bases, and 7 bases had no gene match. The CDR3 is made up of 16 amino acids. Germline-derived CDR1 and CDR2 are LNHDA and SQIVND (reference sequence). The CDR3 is CASSIGGTGADTEAFF. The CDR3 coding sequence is TGTGCCAGTAGTATCGGAGGGACAGGGGCGGACACTGAAGCTTTCTTT.

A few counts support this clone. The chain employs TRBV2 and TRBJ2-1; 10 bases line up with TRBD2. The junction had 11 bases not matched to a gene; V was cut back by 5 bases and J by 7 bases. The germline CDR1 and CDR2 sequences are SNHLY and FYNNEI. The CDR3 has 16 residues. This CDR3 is CASSFRLAGGRNEQFF. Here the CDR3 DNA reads TGTGCCAGCAGTTTTCGTTTAGCGGGGGGCCGGAATGAGCAGTTCTTC.

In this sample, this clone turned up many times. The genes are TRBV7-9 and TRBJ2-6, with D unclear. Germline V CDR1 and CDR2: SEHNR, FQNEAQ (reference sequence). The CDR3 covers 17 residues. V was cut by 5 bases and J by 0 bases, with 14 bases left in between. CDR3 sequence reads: CASSLDLRFSGANVLTF. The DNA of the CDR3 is TGTGCCAGCAGCCTCGACCTGCGGTTCTCTGGGGCCAACGTCCTGACTTTC.

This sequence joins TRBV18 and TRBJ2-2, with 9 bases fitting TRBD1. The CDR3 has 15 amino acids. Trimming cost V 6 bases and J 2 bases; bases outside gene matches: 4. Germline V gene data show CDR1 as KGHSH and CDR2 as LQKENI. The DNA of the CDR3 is TGTGCCAGCTCCGCGGGACAGGGAAACACCGGGGAGCTGTTTTTT. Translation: CASSAGQGNTGELFF.

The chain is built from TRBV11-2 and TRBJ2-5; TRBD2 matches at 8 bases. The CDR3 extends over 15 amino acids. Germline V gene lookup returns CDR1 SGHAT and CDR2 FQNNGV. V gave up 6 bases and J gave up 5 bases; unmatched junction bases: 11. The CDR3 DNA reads TGTGCCAGCAGATCTCCGGGACTAGGCTTGGAGACCCAGTACTTC. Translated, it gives CASRSPGLGLETQYF.

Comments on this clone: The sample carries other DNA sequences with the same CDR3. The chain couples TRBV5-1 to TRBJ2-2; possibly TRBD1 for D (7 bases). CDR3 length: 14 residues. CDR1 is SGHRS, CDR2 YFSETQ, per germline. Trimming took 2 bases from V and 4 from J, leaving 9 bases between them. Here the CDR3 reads CASSFQGGTGELFF. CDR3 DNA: TGCGCCAGCAGCTTTCAGGGGGGCACCGGGGAGCTGTTTTTT.

The CDR3 loop reads CASRGGTNEKLFF. The DNA of the CDR3 is TGTGCCAGCAGAGGGGGAACTAATGAAAAACTGTTTTTT. The rearrangement joins TRBV6-6 to TRBJ1-4; possibly TRBD1 for D (6 bases). The CDR3 has 13 residues. The germline V and J ends were trimmed by 6 bases and 1 base, with 6 bases remaining between them. Germline V gives CDR1 MNHNY, CDR2 SVGAGI (reference sequence).

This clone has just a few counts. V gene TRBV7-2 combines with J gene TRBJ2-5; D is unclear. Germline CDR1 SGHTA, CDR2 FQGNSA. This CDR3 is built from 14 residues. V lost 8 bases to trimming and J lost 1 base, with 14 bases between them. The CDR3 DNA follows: TGTGCCAGCTCCCCCCAGGATTTCCAAGAGACCCAGTACTTC. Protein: CASSPQDFQETQYF. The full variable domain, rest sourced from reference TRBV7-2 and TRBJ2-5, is GAGVSQSPSNKVTEKGKDVELRCDPISGHTALYWYRQSLGQGLEFLIYFQGNSAPDKSGLPSDRFSAERTGGSVSTLTIQRTQQEDSAVYLCASSPQDFQETQYFGPGTRLLVL.

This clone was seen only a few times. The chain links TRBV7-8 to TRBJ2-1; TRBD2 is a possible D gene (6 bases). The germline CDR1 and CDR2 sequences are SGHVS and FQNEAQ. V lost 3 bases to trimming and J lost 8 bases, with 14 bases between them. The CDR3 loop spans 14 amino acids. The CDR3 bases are TGTGCCAGCAGCTTCCAGTTGTGGGACTATGAGCAGTTCTTC. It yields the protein CASSFQLWDYEQFF.

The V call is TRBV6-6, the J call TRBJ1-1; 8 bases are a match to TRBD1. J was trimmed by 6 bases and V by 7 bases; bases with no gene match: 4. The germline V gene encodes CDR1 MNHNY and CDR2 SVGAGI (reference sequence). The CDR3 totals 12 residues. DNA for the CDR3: TGTGCCAGCACCGAGACAGGGGCTGAAGCTTTCTTT. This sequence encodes CASTETGAEAFF.

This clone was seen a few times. This CDR3 reads CAWSSPLAGSYEQYF. The DNA of the CDR3 is TGTGCCTGGAGTTCTCCCCTGGCGGGATCCTACGAGCAGTACTTC. V gene TRBV30 combines with J gene TRBJ2-7; D is possibly TRBD2 (6 bases). V gave up 2 bases and J gave up 1 base, with 15 bases separating them. Germline V gene sequence: CDR1 GTSNPN, CDR2 SVGIG (reference sequence). The CDR3 loop spans 15 amino acids.

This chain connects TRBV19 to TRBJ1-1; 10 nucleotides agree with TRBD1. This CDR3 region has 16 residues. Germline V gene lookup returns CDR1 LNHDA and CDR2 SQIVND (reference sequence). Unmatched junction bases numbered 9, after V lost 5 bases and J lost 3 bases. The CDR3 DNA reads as TGTGCCAGTAGTTTACCCGGGACAGGGGTCGACACTGAAGCTTTCTTT. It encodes CASSLPGTGVDTEAFF.

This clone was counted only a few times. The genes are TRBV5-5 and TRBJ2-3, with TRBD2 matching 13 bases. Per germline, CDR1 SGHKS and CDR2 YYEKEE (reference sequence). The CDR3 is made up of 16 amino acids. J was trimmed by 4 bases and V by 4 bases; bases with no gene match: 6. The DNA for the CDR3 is TGTGCCAGCAGCGACGGACTAGCGGGAGTTCCAGATACGCAGTATTTT. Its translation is CASSDGLAGVPDTQYF.

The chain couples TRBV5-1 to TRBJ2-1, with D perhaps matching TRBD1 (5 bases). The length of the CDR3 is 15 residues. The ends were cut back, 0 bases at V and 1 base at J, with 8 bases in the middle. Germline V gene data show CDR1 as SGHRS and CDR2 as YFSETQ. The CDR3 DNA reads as TGCGCCAGCAGCTTGGGACAGATGTCCTACAATGAGCAGTTCTTC. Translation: CASSLGQMSYNEQFF. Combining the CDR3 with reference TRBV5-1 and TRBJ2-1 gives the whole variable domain KAGVTQTPRYLIKTRGQQVTLSCSPISGHRSVSWYQQTPGQGLQFLFEYFSETQRNKGNFPGRFSGRQFSNSRSEMNVSTLELGDSALYLCASSLGQMSYNEQFFGPGTRLTVL.

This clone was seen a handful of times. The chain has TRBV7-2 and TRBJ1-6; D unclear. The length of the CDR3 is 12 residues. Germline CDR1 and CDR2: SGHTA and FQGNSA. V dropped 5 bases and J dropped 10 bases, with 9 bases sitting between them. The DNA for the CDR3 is TGTGCCAGCAGCCTCCAGAACTCACCCCTCCACTTT. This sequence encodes CASSLQNSPLHF.

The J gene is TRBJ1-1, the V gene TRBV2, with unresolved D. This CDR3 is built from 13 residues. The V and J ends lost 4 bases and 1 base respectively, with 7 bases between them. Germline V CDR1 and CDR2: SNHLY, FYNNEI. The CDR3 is CASSVSGNTEAFF. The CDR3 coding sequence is TGTGCCAGCAGTGTATCGGGGAACACTGAAGCTTTCTTT. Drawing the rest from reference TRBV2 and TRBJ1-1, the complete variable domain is EPEVTQTPSHQVTQMGQEVILRCVPISNHLYFYWYRQILGQKVEFLVSFYNNEISEKSEIFDDQFSVERPDGSNFTLKIRSTKLEDSAMYFCASSVSGNTEAFFGQGTRLTVV.

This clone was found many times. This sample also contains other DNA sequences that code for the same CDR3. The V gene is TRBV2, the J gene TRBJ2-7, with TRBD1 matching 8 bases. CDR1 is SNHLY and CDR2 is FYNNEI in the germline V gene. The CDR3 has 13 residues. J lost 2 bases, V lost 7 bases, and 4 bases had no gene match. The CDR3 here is CASKDRGAYEQYF. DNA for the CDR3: TGTGCCAGCAAAGACAGGGGAGCCTACGAGCAGTACTTC.

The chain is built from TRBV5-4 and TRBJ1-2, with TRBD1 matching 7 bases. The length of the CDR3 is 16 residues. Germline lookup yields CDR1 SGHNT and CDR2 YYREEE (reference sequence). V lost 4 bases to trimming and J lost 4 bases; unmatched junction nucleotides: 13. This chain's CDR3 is CASSPGTADNIYGYTF. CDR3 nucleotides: TGTGCCAGCAGCCCGGGGACAGCCGATAATATCTATGGCTACACCTTC.